The rows below give T cell receptor beta chains drawn from one sample of a study of cytomegalovirus exposure and HLA in healthy donors. TCRdb's copy holds only in-frame clones and misses some; the assay was immunoSEQ multiplex PCR. In the table there are 200,000 to 250,000 clones, 77% of which are singletons. Sequenced: PBMCs. The receptors shown here come from an older woman in good health and CMV-seropositive. Both conserved end residues are part of each CDR3. Each record gives: J gene, V gene, clone size, D gene, CDR3 protein, CDR3 DNA. A D gene is named only where the DNA matches it firmly. The size of a clone is reported for some rows only, either as once, few or many, or as a class for expanded clones.

>TRBJ2-5|TRBV5-4|.|.
CASSLQQGVLETQYF
TGTGCCAGCAGCTTGCAACAGGGCGTCTTGGAGACCCAGTACTTC
>TRBJ1-1|TRBV5-4|.|TRBD1
CASSFEGAVTEAFF
TGTGCCAGCAGCTTTGAGGGGGCTGTAACTGAAGCTTTCTTT
>TRBJ2-7|TRBV5-6|.|TRBD1
CASSLAQGAYEQYF
TGTGCCAGCAGCTTGGCTCAGGGGGCGTACGAGCAGTACTTC
>TRBJ2-3|TRBV5-1|few|TRBD2
CASSSRTSPDTQYF
TGCGCCAGCAGCTCCCGGACTAGCCCAGATACGCAGTATTTT
>TRBJ1-1|TRBV18|.|TRBD1
CASSDRVGNTEAFF
TGTGCCAGCTCGGACAGGGTCGGGAACACTGAAGCTTTCTTT
>TRBJ1-1|TRBV7-3|.|.
CASRLGGDTEAFF
TGTGCCAGCAGACTCGGGGGGGACACTGAAGCTTTCTTT
>TRBJ2-7|TRBV30|.|TRBD1
CAWTKGQARGEQYF
TGTGCCTGGACCAAGGGACAGGCGAGGGGGGAGCAGTACTTC
>TRBJ2-7|TRBV28|once|.
CASSHRQQYEQYF
TGTGCCAGCAGTCATCGACAGCAATACGAGCAGTACTTC
>TRBJ1-1|TRBV6-1|.|.
CASSEALRRAFF
TGTGCCAGCAGTGAAGCGCTTCGGAGGGCTTTCTTT
>TRBJ2-1|TRBV5-5|.|.
CASSLGLNNEQFF
TGTGCCAGCAGCTTAGGACTAAACAATGAGCAGTTCTTC
>TRBJ2-1|TRBV7-2|.|TRBD2
CASSPSSGRGEQFF
TGTGCCAGCAGCCCGAGTAGCGGGCGGGGAGAGCAGTTCTTC
>TRBJ2-1|TRBV5-1|few|TRBD2
CASSDQTSGEQFF
TGCGCCAGCAGCGATCAGACTAGCGGGGAGCAGTTCTTC
>TRBJ2-3|TRBV5-1|.|.
CASSLDSRVGTDTQYF
TGCGCCAGCAGCTTGGATAGCCGGGTGGGCACAGATACGCAGTATTTT
>TRBJ2-7|TRBV29-1|.|.
CSVGSYEQYF
TGCAGCGTCGGGTCCTACGAGCAGTACTTC
>TRBJ2-3|TRBV4-2|.|TRBD2
CASSQERIAGGVGGTDTQYF
TGTGCCAGCAGCCAAGAGAGGATAGCGGGGGGCGTGGGGGGCACAGATACGCAGTATTTT
>TRBJ1-4|TRBV29-1|few|TRBD1
CSVGQGDEKLFF
TGCAGCGTAGGACAGGGAGATGAAAAACTGTTTTTT
>TRBJ1-3|TRBV30|.|.
CAWSVRGGINTIYF
TGTGCCTGGAGCGTCCGCGGGGGGATAAACACCATATATTTT
>TRBJ2-5|TRBV5-6|.|TRBD1
CASSLRTGAGETQYF
TGTGCCAGCAGCTTGCGAACAGGGGCTGGGGAGACCCAGTACTTC